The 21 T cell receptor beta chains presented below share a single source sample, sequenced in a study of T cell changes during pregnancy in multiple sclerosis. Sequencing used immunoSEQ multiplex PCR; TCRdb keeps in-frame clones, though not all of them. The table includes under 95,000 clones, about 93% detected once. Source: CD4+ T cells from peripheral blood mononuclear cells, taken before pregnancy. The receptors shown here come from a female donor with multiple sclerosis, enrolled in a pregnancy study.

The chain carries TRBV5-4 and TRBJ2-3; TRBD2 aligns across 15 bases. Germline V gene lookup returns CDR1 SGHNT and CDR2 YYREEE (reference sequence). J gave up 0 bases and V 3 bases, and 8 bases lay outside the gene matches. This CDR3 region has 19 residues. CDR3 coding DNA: TGTGCCAGCAGCTGGGAGGGACTAGCGGGAGGTTATAGCACAGATACGCAGTATTTT. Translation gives CASSWEGLAGGYSTDTQYF.

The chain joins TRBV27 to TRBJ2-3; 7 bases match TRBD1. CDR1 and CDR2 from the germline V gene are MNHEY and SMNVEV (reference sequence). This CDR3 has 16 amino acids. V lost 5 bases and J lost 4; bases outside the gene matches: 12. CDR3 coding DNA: TGTGCCAGCAGTCCCCGACAGGGATTAGCCCCAGATACGCAGTATTTT. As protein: CASSPRQGLAPDTQYF.

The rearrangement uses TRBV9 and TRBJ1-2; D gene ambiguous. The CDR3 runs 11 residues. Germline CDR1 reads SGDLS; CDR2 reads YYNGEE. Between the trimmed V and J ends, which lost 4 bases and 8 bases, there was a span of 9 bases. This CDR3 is CASSRDLGYTF. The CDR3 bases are TGTGCCAGCAGCCGGGATTTGGGCTACACCTTC.

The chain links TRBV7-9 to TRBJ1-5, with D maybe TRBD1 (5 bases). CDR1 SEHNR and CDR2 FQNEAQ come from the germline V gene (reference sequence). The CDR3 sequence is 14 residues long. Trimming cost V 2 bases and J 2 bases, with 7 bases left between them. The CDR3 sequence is CASSLLGGNQPQHF. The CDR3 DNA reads TGTGCCAGCAGCTTATTAGGGGGCAATCAGCCCCAGCATTTT. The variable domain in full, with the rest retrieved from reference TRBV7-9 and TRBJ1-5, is DTGVSQNPRHKITKRGQNVTFRCDPISEHNRLYWYRQTLGQGPEFLTYFQNEAQLEKSRLLSDRFSAERPKGSFSTLEIQRTEQGDSAMYLCASSLLGGNQPQHFGDGTRLSIL.

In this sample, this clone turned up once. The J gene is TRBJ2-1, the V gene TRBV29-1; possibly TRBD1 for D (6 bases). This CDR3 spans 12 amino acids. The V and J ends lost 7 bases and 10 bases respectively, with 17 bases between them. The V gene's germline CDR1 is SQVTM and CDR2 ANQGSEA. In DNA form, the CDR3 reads TGCAGCGGATGGACAGACCACCGGGAGCAGTTCTTC. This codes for CSGWTDHREQFF.

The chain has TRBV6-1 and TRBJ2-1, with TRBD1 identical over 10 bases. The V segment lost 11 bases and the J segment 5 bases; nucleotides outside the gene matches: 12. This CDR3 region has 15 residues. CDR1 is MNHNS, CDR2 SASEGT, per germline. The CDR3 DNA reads TGTGCCTGCCTCCACCCCGGGACAGGGGACAATGAGCAGTTCTTC. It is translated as CACLHPGTGDNEQFF.

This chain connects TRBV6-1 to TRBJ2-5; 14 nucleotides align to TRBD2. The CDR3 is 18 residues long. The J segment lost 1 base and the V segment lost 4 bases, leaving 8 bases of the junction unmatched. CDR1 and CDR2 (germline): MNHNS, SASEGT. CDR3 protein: CASSGGTSGRWVQETQYF. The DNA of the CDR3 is TGTGCCAGCAGTGGGGGGACTAGCGGGAGATGGGTCCAAGAGACCCAGTACTTC.

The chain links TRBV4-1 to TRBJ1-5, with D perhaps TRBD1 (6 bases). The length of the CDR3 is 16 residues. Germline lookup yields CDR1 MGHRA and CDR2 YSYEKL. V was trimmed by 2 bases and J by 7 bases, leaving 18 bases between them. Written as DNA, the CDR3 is TGCGCCAGCAGCCAACGCTCCCTAGAGGGGGGGCAGCCCCAGCATTTT. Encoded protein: CASSQRSLEGGQPQHF.

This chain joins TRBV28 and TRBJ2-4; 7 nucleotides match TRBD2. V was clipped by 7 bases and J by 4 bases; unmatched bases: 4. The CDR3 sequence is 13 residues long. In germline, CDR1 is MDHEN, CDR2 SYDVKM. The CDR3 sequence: CASKPRGKNIQYF. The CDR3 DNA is TGTGCCAGCAAACCGCGGGGGAAAAACATTCAGTACTTC.

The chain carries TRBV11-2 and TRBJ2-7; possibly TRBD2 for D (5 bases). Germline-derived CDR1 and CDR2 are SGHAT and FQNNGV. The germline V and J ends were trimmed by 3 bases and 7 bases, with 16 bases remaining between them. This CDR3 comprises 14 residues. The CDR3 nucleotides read TGTGCCAGCAGCTTTATACTAGGAGCTCGAGAGCAGTACTTC. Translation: CASSFILGAREQYF.

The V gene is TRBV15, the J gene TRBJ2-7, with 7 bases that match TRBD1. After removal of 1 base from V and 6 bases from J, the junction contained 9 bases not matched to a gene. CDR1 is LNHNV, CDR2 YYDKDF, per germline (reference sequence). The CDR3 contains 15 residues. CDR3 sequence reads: CATSRGGRDSIEQYF. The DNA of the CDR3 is TGTGCCACCAGCAGAGGGGGCCGGGACAGCATCGAGCAGTACTTC.

The CDR3 coding sequence is TGTGCCAGCAGCTTGGAGCAGGGGTACTATGGCTACACCTTC. Protein: CASSLEQGYYGYTF. The chain combines TRBV7-9 with TRBJ1-2; D may be TRBD1 (6 bases). V lost 3 bases to trimming and J lost 3 bases, with 11 bases between them. CDR1 and CDR2 (germline): SEHNR, FQNEAQ (reference sequence). The CDR3 spans 14 residues.

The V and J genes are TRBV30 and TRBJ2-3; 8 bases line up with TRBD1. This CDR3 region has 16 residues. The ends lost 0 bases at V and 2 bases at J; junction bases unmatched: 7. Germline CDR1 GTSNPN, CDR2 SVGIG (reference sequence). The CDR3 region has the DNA TGTGCCTGGAGTGTACTAGGCAGGGGGCACACAGATACGCAGTATTTT. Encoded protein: CAWSVLGRGHTDTQYF.

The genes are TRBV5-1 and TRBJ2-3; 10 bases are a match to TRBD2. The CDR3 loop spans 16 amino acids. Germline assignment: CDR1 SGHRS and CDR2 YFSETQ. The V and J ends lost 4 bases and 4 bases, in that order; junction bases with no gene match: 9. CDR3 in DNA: TGCGCCAGCAGCCCGAGGGCCCTAGCGGGAGCAGATACGCAGTATTTT. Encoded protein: CASSPRALAGADTQYF.

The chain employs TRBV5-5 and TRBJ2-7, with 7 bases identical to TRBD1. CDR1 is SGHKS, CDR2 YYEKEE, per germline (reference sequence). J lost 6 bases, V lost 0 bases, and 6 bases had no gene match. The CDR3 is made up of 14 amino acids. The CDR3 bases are TGTGCCAGCAGCTTGGGGGGGACAGTGGGCGAGCAGTACTTC. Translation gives CASSLGGTVGEQYF.

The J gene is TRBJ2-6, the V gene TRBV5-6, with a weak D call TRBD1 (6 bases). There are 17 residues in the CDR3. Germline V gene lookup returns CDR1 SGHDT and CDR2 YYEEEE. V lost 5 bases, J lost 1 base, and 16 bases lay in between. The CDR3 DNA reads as TGTGCCAGCAGGTTCAACCTCCAGGGGTCTGGGGCCAACGTCCTGACTTTC. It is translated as CASRFNLQGSGANVLTF.

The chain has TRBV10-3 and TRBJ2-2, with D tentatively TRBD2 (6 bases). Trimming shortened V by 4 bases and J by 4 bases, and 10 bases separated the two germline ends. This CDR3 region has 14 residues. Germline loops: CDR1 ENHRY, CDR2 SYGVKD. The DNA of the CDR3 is TGTGCCATCAGTGGTAAAGCGGGCACCGGGGAGCTGTTTTTT. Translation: CAISGKAGTGELFF.

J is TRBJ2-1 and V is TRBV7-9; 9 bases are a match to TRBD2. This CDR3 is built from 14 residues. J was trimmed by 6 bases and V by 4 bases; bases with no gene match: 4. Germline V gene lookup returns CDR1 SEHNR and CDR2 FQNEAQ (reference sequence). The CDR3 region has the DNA TGTGCCAGCAGCTCAGCGGGAGGCCGCAATGAGCAGTTCTTC. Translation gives CASSSAGGRNEQFF.

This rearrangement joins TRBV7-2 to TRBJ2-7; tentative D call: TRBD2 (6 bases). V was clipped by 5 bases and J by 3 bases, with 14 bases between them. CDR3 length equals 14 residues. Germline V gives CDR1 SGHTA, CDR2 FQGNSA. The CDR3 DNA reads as TGTGCCAGCAGCGCACCCGGGACTGGCTACGAGCAGTACTTC. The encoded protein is CASSAPGTGYEQYF.

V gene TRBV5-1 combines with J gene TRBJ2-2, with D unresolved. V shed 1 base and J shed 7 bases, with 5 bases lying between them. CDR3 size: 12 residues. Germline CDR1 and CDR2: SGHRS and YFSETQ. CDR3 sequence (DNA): TGCGCCAGCAGCTTGACGGGCGGGGAGCTGTTTTTT. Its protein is CASSLTGGELFF.

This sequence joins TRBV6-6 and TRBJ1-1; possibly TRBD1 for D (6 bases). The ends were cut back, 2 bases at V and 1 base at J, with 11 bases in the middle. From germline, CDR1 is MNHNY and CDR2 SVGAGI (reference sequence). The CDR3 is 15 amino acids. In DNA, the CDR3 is TGTGCCAGCAGTTACCGAGGACAGTCGAACACTGAAGCTTTCTTT. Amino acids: CASSYRGQSNTEAFF.